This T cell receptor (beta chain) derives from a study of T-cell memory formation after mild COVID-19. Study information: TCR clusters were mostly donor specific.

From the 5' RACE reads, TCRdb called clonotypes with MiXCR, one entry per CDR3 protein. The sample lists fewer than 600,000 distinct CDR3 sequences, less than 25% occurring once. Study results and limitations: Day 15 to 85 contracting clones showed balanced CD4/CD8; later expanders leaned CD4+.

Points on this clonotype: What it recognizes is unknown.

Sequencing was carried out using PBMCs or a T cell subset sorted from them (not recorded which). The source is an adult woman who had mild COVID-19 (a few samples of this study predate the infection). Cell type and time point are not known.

CDR3 sequence reads: CATSDLTGSNQETQYF. DNA for the CDR3: TGTGCCACCAGTGATTTGACAGGGTCCAACCAAGAGACCCAGTACTTC. V is TRBV24-1 and J is TRBJ2-5; D might be TRBD1 (6 bases). V was trimmed by 0 bases and J by 0 bases, leaving 10 bases between them. Germline loops: CDR1 KGHDR, CDR2 SFDVKD. This CDR3 region has 16 residues.